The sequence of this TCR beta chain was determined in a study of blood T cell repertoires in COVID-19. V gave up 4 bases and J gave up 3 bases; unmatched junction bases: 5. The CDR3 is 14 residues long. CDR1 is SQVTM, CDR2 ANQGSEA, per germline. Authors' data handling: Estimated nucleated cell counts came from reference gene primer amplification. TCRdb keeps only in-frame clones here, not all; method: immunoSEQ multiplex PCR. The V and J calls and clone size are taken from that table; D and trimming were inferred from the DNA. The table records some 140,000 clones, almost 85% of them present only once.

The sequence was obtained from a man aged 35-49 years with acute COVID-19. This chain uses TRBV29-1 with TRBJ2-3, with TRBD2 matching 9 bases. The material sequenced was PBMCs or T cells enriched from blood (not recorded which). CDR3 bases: TGCAGCGTTGCGGCTAGCGGGAATACAGATACGCAGTATTTT. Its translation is CSVAASGNTDTQYF.